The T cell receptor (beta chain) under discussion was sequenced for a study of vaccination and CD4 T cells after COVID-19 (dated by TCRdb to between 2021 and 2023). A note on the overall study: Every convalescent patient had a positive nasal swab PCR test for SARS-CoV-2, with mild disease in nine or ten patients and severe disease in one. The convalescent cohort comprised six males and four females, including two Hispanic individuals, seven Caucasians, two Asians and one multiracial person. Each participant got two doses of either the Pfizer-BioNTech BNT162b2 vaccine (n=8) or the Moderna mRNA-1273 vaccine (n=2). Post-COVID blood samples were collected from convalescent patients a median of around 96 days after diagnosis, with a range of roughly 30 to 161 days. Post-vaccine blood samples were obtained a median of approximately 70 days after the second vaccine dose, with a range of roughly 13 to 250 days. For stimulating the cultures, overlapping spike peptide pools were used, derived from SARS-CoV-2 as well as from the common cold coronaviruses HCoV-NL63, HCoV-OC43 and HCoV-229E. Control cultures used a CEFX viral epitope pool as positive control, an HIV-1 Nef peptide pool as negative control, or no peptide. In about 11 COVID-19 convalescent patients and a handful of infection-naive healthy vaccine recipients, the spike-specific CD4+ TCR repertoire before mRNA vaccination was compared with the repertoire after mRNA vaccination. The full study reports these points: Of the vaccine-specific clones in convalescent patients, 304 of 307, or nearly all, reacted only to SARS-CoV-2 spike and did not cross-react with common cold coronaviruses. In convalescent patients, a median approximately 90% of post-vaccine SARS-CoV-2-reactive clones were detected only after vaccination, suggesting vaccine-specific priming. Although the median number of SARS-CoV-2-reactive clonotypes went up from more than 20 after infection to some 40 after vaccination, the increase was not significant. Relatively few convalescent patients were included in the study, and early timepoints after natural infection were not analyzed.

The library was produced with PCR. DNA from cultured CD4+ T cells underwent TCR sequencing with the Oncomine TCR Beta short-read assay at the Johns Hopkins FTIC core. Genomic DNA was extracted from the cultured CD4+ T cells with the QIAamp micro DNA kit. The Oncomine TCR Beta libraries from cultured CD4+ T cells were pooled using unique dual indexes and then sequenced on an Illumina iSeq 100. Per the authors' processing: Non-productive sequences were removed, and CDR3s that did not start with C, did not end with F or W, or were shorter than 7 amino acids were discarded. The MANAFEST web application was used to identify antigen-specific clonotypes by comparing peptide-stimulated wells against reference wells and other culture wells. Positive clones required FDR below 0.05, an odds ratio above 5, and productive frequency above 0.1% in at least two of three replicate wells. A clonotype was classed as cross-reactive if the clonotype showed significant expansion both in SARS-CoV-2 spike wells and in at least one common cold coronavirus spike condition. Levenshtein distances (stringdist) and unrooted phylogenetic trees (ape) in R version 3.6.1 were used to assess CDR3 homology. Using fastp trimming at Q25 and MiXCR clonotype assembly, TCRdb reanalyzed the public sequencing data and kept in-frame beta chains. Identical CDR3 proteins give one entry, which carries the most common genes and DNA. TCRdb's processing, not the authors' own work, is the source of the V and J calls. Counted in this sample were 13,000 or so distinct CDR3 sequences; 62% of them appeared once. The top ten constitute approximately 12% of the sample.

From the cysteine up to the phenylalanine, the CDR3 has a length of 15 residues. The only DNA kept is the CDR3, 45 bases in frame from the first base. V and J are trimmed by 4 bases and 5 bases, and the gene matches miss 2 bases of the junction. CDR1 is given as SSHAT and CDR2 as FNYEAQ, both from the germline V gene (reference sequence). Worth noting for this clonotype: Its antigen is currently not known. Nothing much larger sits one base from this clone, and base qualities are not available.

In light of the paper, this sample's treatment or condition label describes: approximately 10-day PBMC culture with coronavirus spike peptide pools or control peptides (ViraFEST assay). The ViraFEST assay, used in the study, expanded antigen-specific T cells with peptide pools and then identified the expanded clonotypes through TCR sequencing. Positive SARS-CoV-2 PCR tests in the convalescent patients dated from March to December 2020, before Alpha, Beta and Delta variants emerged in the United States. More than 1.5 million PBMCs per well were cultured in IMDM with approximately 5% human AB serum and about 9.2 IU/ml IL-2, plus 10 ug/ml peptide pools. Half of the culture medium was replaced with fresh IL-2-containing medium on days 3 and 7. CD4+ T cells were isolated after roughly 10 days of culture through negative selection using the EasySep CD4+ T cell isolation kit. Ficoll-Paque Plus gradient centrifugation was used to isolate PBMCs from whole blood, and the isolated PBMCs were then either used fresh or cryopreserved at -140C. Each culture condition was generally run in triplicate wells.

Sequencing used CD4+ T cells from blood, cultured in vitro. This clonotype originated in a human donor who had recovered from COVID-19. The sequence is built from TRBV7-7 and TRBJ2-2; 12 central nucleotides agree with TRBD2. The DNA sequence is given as TGTGCCAGCAGCTGGGGGACTAGCGGGACCGGGGAGCTGTTTTTT. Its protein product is CASSWGTSGTGELFF.